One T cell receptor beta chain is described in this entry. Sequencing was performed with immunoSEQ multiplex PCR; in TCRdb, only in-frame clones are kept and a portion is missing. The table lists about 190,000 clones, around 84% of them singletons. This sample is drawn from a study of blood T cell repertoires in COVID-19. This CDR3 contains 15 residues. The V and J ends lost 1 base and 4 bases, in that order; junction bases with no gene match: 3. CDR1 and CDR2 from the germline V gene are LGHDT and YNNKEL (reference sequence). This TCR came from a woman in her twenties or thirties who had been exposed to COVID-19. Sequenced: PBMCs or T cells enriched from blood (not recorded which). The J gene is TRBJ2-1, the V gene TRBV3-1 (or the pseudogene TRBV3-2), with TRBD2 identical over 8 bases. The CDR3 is CASSQAGGPYNEQFF. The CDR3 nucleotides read TGTGCCAGCAGCCAAGCGGGGGGGCCTTACAATGAGCAGTTCTTC.